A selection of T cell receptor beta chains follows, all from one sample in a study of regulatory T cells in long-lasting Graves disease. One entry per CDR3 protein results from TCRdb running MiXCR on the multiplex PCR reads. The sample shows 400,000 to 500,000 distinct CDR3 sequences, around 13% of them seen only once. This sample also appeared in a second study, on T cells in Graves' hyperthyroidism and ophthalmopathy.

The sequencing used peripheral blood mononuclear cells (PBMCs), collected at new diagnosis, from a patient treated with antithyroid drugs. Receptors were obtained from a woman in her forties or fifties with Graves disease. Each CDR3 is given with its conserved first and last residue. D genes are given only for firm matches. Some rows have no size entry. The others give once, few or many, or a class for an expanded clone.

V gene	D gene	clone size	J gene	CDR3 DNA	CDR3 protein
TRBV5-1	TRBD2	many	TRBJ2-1	TGCGCCAGCAGCTTGATGGGGGCGCAGGGGACTAGCGGCCCCGGCGTGTCTCACAATGAGCAGTTCTTC	CASSLMGAQGTSGPGVSHNEQFF
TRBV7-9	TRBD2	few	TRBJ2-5	TGTGCCAGCAGCTTAGACGGAAGCGGGAGTATAAGAGAGACCCAGTACTTC	CASSLDGSGSIRETQYF
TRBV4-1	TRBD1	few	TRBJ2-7	TGCGCCAGCAGCCAACCGACAGGGGGCTCCTACGAGCAGTACTTC	CASSQPTGGSYEQYF
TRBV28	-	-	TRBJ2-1	TGTGCCAGCAGTCCTTTGTGGGAGGTTGGGTCCAATGAGCAGTTCTTC	CASSPLWEVGSNEQFF
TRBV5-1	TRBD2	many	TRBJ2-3	TGCGCCAGCAGCCCGGGCCTAGCGGAGCCGATCACAGATACGCAGTATTTT	CASSPGLAEPITDTQYF
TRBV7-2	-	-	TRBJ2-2	TGTGCCAGCGGCAACAGGTTAGCAGGAGGAGCCACCGGGGAGCTGTTTTTT	CASGNRLAGGATGELFF
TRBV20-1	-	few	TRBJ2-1	TGCAGTGCTGCCCAGAGAGGGGGGCGGGCCGCTGACAATGAGCAGTTCTTC	CSAAQRGGRAADNEQFF
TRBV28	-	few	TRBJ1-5	TGTGCCAGCAGTTTCCCAGGGATCCAGGGCAATCAGCCCCAGCATTTT	CASSFPGIQGNQPQHF
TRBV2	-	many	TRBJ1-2	TGTGCCAGCACCCCTCATCCCGGGACCCCCAGCGGCTACACCTTC	CASTPHPGTPSGYTF
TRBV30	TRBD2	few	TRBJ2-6	TGTGCCTGGAGTGTATGGGGTAGCGGGATTACTGGGGCCAACGTCCTGACTTTC	CAWSVWGSGITGANVLTF
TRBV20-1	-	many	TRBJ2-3	TGCAGTGCTAGATCGCCTAGCGGCACAGATACGCAGTATTTT	CSARSPSGTDTQYF
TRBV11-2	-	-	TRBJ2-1	TGTGCCAGCAGTTCCAGTAGCCTAGATGAGCAGTTCTTC	CASSSSSLDEQFF
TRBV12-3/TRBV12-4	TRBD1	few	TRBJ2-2	TGTGCCAGCCCCATCGGGACAGGGGGCCCCGGGGAGCTGTTTTTT	CASPIGTGGPGELFF
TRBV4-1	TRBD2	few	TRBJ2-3	TGCGCCAGCAGCCAAGAGGGACTAGCGAGCACAGATACGCAGTATTTT	CASSQEGLASTDTQYF
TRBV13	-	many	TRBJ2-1	TGTGCCAGCAGCTTGACCCGGAACAATGAGCAGTTCTTC	CASSLTRNNEQFF
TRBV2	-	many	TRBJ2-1	TGTGCCAGCGCTTGGTGGGATGAGCAGTTCTTC	CASAWWDEQFF
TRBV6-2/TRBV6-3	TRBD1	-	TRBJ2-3	TGTGCCAGCGATACGAAGATGACAGGGAGCACAGATACGCAGTATTTT	CASDTKMTGSTDTQYF
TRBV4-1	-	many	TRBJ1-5	TGCGCCAGCAGCCAAGGATGGGGGGAGGGCAATCAGCCCCAGCATTTT	CASSQGWGEGNQPQHF
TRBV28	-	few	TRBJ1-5	TGTGCCAGCAGTTTATGGATAGCTTTTAGCAATCAGCCCCAGCATTTT	CASSLWIAFSNQPQHF